This T cell receptor beta chain emerged from a study of T-cell reconstitution after alpha-beta-depleted transplantation in children. Study findings and constraints: Roughly two months post-transplant, alpha-beta T cells reportedly originated from several hundred graft clones that had expanded. Recipient T cells and thymic progenitors that survived were the source of the high TCRbeta diversity seen at day 60 in some patients. Most T-cell counts and diversity one year after the transplant came from T cells that were newly produced.

Comments on this clonotype: Its specificity is not known.

V dropped 8 bases and J dropped 1; count of bases not matched to a gene: 7. The CDR3 totals 14 residues. Germline assignment: CDR1 ENHRY and CDR2 SYGVKD. The authors prepared the TCRbeta library with unique molecular identifiers. TCRdb processed the PCR reads anew with MiXCR; each CDR3 protein has one entry. The sample includes over 200,000 distinct CDR3 sequences, approximately 8.4% of them seen just once. The source is a male patient under 10 years old who had a stem cell transplant for acute myeloid leukemia, so the T cells may come from the graft donor. Material: PBMCs, mostly from graft donor cells, obtained 360 days after TCRalphabeta/CD19-depleted stem cell transplant. This chain uses TRBV10-3 with TRBJ1-1; 7 bases are shared with TRBD1. The CDR3 DNA sequence: TGTGCCATCCGCAGACAGGGAGGGAACACTGAAGCTTTCTTT. Translated: CAIRRQGGNTEAFF.